This T cell receptor beta chain originates from a study of control samples from healthy donors and cancer patients. The method was immunoSEQ multiplex PCR; TCRdb's version includes in-frame clones alone and lacks a portion of them. The sample carries 26,000 or so clones, roughly 89% recorded once. Trimming stripped 2 bases from V and 1 base from J, with 11 bases between. CDR1 is SGHVS and CDR2 is FNYEAQ in the germline V gene. This CDR3 is built from 15 residues. The sequence was collected from a man aged 50 to 60 with lung cancer. The chain joins TRBV7-6 to TRBJ1-1; maybe TRBD1 (5 bases). The material sequenced was PBMCs. CDR3 bases: TGTGCCAGCAGCTTAACCGGGACGGCGAACACTGAAGCTTTCTTT. Its translation is CASSLTGTANTEAFF.